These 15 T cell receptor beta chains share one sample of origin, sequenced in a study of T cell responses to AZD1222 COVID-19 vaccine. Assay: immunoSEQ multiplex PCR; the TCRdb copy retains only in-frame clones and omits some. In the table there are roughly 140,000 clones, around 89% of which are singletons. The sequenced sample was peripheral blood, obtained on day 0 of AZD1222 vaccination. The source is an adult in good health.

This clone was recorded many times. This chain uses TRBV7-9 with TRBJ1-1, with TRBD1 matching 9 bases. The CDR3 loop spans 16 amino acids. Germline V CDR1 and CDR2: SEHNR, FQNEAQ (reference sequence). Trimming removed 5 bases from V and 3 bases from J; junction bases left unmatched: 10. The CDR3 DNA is TGTGCCAGCAGCCCGCTGGGGACAGGGTCTCACACTGAAGCTTTCTTT. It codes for CASSPLGTGSHTEAFF.

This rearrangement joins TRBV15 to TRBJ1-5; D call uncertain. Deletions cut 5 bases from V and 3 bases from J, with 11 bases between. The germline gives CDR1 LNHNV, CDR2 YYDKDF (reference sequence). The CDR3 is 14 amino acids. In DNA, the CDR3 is TGTGCCACCAGCGGATACAGCCACAATCAGCCCCAGCATTTT. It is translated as CATSGYSHNQPQHF.

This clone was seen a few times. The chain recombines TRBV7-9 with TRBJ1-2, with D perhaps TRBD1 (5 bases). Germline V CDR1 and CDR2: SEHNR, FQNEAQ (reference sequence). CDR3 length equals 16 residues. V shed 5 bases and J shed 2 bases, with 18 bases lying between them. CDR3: CASSGGARRKNYGYTF. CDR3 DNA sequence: TGTGCCAGCAGCGGAGGGGCGAGACGGAAAAACTATGGCTACACCTTC.

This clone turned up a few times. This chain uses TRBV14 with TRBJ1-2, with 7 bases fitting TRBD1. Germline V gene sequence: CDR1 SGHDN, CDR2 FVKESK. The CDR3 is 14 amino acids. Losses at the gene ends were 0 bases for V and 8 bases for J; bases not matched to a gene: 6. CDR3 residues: CASSQEQGTVGYTF. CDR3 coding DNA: TGTGCCAGCAGCCAAGAACAGGGGACTGTCGGCTACACCTTC.

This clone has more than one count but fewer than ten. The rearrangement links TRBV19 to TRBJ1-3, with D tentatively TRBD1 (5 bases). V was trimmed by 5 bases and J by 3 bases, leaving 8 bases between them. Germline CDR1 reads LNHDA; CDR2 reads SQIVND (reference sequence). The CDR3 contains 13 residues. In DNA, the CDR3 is TGTGCCAGTAGTGAAGGGGTTGGAAACACCATATATTTT. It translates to CASSEGVGNTIYF. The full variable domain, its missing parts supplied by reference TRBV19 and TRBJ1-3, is DGGITQSPKYLFRKEGQNVTLSCEQNLNHDAMYWYRQDPGQGLRLIYYSQIVNDFQKGDIAEGYSVSREKKESFPLTVTSAQKNPTAFYLCASSEGVGNTIYFGEGSWLTVV.

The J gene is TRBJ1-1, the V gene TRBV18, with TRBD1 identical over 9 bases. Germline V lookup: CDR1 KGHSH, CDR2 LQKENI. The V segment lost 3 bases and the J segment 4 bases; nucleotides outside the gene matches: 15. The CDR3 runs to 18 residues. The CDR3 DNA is TGTGCCAGCTCACCCGCTTGGGGACAGGGAGGTCCCTTCACTGAAGCTTTCTTT. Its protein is CASSPAWGQGGPFTEAFF.

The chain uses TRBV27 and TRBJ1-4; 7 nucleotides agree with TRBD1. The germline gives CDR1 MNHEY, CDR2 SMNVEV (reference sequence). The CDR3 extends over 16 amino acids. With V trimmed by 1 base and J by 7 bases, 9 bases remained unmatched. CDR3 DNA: TGTGCCAGCAGTTTATTAACGACAGGGCAGGGTGAAAAACTGTTTTTT. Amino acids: CASSLLTTGQGEKLFF.

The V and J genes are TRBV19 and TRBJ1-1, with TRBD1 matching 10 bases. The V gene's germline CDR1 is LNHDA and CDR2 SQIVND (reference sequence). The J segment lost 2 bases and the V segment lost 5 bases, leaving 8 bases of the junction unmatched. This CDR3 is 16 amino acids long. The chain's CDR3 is CASSGRGTGANTEAFF. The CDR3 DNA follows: TGTGCCAGTAGTGGCCGAGGGACAGGGGCAAACACTGAAGCTTTCTTT. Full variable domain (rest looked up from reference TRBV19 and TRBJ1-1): DGGITQSPKYLFRKEGQNVTLSCEQNLNHDAMYWYRQDPGQGLRLIYYSQIVNDFQKGDIAEGYSVSREKKESFPLTVTSAQKNPTAFYLCASSGRGTGANTEAFFGQGTRLTVV.

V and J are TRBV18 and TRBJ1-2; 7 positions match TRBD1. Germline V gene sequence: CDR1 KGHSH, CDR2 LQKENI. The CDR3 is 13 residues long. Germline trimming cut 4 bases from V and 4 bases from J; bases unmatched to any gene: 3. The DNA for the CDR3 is TGTGCCAGCTCACGTGGGACAGCCTATGGCTACACCTTC. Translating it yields CASSRGTAYGYTF. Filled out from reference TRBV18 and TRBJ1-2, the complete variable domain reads NAGVMQNPRHLVRRRGQEARLRCSPMKGHSHVYWYRQLPEEGLKFMVYLQKENIIDESGMPKERFSAEFPKEGPSILRIQQVVRGDSAAYFCASSRGTAYGYTFGSGTRLTVV.

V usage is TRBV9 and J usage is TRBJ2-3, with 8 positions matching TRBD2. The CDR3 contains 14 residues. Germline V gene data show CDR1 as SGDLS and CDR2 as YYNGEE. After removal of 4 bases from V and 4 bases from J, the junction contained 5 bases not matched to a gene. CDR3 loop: CASSTGLAADTQYF. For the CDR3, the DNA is TGTGCCAGCAGCACTGGACTAGCCGCAGATACGCAGTATTTT.

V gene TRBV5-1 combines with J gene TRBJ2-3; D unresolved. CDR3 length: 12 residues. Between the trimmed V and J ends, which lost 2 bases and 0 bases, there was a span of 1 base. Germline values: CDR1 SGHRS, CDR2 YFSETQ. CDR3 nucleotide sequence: TGCGCCAGCAGCTTAAGCACAGATACGCAGTATTTT. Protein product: CASSLSTDTQYF.

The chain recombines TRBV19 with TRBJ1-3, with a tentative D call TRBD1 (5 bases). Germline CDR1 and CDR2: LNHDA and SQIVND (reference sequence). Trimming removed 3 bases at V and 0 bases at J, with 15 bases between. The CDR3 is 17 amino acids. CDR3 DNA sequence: TGTGCCAGTAGTATGATAATACCCGGGGGCTCTGGAAACACCATATATTTT. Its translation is CASSMIIPGGSGNTIYF.

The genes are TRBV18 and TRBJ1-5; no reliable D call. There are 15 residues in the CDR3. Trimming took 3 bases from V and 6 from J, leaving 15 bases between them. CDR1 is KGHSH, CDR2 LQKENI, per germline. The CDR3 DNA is TGTGCCAGCTCACCCGACTCGGGGTGGGGTCAGCCCCAGCATTTT. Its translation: CASSPDSGWGQPQHF.

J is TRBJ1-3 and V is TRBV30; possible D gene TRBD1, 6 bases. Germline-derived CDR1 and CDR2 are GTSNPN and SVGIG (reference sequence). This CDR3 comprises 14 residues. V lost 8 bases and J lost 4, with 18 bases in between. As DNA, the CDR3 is TGTGCCGGCCCCCGGGACACGGTCGGAAACACCATATATTTT. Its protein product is CAGPRDTVGNTIYF. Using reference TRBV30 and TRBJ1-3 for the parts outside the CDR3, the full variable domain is SQTIHQWPATLVQPVGSPLSLECTVEGTSNPNLYWYRQAAGRGLQLLFYSVGIGQISSEVPQNLSASRPQDRQFILSSKKLLLSDSGFYLCAGPRDTVGNTIYFGEGSWLTVV.

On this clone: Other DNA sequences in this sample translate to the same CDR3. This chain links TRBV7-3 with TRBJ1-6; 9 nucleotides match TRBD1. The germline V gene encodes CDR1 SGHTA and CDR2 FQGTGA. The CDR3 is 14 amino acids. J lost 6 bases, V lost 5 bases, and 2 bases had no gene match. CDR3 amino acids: CASSPGQGNSPLHF. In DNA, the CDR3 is TGTGCCAGCAGCCCGGGACAGGGTAATTCACCCCTCCACTTT.